The 15 T cell receptor beta chains below were found in one sample sequenced in a study of cytomegalovirus exposure and HLA in healthy donors (dated by TCRdb to 2015 to 2018). The library was generated by the immunoSEQ multiplex PCR assay. A mixture of 60 forward primers for TCR Vbeta segments and 13 reverse primers for TCR Jbeta segments was used in the multiplex PCR. In its TCRdb copy, this immuneACCESS table keeps in-frame sequences only and misses some clones. Where compared with another copy, unresolved V genes explain less than half of these, and the others have no known cause. The sample table lists 100,000 or so clones, around three quarters of them with a count of one. Roughly 2.7% of the sample comes from the top ten. Sequenced: PBMCs. The receptors come from a female donor in good health and CMV-seronegative.

This clone was found a few times. The chain has TRBV10-3 and TRBJ2-3; 13 bases are a match to TRBD2. CDR3 length equals 15 residues. V was pared by 2 bases and J by 4 bases, with 0 bases of the junction left unmatched. Germline lookup yields CDR1 ENHRY and CDR2 SYGVKD. The chain's CDR3 is CAISETSGGADTQYF. DNA for the CDR3: TGTGCCATCAGTGAGACTAGCGGGGGGGCAGATACGCAGTATTTT.

The rearrangement uses TRBV6-5 and TRBJ1-2, with 12 bases identical to TRBD1. The germline V gene encodes CDR1 MNHEY and CDR2 SVGAGI. With 6 bases clipped from V and 7 bases from J, the junction kept 9 bases outside the gene matches. The CDR3 consists of 15 residues. As DNA, the CDR3 is TGTGCCAGCAGAACAGGGACAGGGGGCGGATTTGGCTACACCTTC. Protein: CASRTGTGGGFGYTF.

V gene TRBV6-5 combines with J gene TRBJ1-6, with 9 bases fitting TRBD1. The germline V gene encodes CDR1 MNHEY and CDR2 SVGAGI. The length of the CDR3 is 14 residues. Trimming removed 6 bases from V and 8 bases from J; junction bases left unmatched: 5. This CDR3 is CASRSGTGYSPLHF. The DNA for the CDR3 is TGTGCCAGCAGATCCGGGACAGGGTATTCACCCCTCCACTTT.

The chain employs TRBV5-4 and TRBJ2-3; D not certain. With 6 bases removed from V and 5 bases from J, the gap between germline ends came to 16 bases. CDR1 is SGHNT, CDR2 YYREEE, per germline (reference sequence). This CDR3 is built from 14 residues. This CDR3 is CASTNTKTGDTQYF. In DNA, the CDR3 is TGTGCCAGCACCAACACCAAAACGGGAGATACGCAGTATTTT.

The chain joins TRBV6-5 to TRBJ2-7, with TRBD1 matching over 11 bases. Germline CDR1 is MNHEY and CDR2 is SVGAGI. This CDR3 has 15 residues. Trimming at V came to 6 bases and at J to 6 bases, leaving 10 bases not matched to a gene. CDR3 in amino acids: CASSRPGTGGGEQYF. The CDR3 DNA sequence: TGTGCCAGCAGCCGTCCCGGGACAGGGGGGGGCGAGCAGTACTTC.

The V gene is TRBV11-2, the J gene TRBJ1-1; 8 bases are shared with TRBD1. This CDR3 region has 16 residues. J gave up 5 bases and V 1 base, and 9 bases lay outside the gene matches. Looked up from germline, CDR1 is SGHAT and CDR2 is FQNNGV. The CDR3 sequence: CASSLGDGRTGTEAFF. CDR3 DNA sequence: TGTGCCAGCAGCTTAGGAGACGGACGGACAGGGACTGAAGCTTTCTTT.

The J gene is TRBJ1-6, the V gene TRBV7-6, with D maybe TRBD1 (6 bases). Germline V gene sequence: CDR1 SGHVS, CDR2 FNYEAQ. Deletions cut 4 bases from V and 10 bases from J, with 20 bases between. CDR3 length: 16 residues. The CDR3 DNA reads TGTGCCAGCAGCTCAAAACGGGGGGGCGCGGGGTCACCCCTCCACTTT. Residues: CASSSKRGGAGSPLHF.

The CDR3 DNA reads as TGTGCCAGCAGCTTAGGGGGGCGTGGGGGGGCAAACCCAGATACGCAGTATTTT. This translates into CASSLGGRGGANPDTQYF. This rearrangement joins TRBV7-8 to TRBJ2-3, with TRBD2 as a possible D gene (7 bases). Trimming pared 1 base from V and 4 bases from J, leaving 21 bases between. This CDR3 has 18 amino acids. CDR1 and CDR2 from the germline V gene are SGHVS and FQNEAQ.

This clone was recorded a few times. The CDR3 DNA follows: TGTGCCAGCAGCTTTGCGGTAGACACTGAAGCTTTCTTT. Protein: CASSFAVDTEAFF. The chain uses TRBV7-8 and TRBJ1-1; D is undetermined. In germline, CDR1 is SGHVS, CDR2 FQNEAQ. Trimming shortened V by 3 bases and J by 3 bases, and 8 bases separated the two germline ends. The CDR3 sequence is 13 residues long.

The V gene is TRBV6-6, the J gene TRBJ1-2; tentative D call: TRBD1 (6 bases). The CDR3 contains 15 residues. Deletions cut 5 bases from V and 4 bases from J, with 17 bases between. Per the germline V gene, CDR1 is MNHNY and CDR2 is SVGAGI (reference sequence). The CDR3 loop reads CASSKKDRVSYGYTF. The CDR3 bases are TGTGCCAGCAGTAAAAAGGACAGAGTGTCCTATGGCTACACCTTC.

The CDR3 here is CASSPDRTSGVTGELFF. CDR3 nucleotide sequence: TGTGCCAGCAGCCCGGATAGGACTAGCGGGGTAACCGGGGAGCTGTTTTTT. V is TRBV7-2 and J is TRBJ2-2, with 12 nucleotides matching TRBD2. The CDR3 sequence is 17 residues long. Trimming cost V 5 bases and J 5 bases; bases outside gene matches: 9. Germline CDR1 SGHTA, CDR2 FQGNSA.

This clone was seen just once. The chain links TRBV7-9 to TRBJ2-3; TRBD2 is a possible D gene (6 bases). V shed 5 bases and J shed 0 bases, with 12 bases lying between them. CDR3 length: 15 amino acids. Germline loops: CDR1 SEHNR, CDR2 FQNEAQ (reference sequence). The CDR3 is CASSLGLPSTDTQYF. Here the CDR3 DNA reads TGTGCCAGCAGCCTGGGACTCCCTAGCACAGATACGCAGTATTTT.

The chain combines TRBV19 with TRBJ2-3, with 8 bases matching TRBD1. V lost 6 bases to trimming and J lost 0 bases; unmatched junction nucleotides: 8. CDR1 and CDR2 from the germline V gene are LNHDA and SQIVND (reference sequence). CDR3 size: 16 residues. CDR3: CASRTDRAASTDTQYF. The CDR3 DNA sequence: TGTGCCAGTAGGACGGACAGGGCGGCTAGCACAGATACGCAGTATTTT.

V and J are TRBV6-4 and TRBJ2-1; 11 bases are a match to TRBD2. J gave up 2 bases and V 0 bases, and 0 bases lay outside the gene matches. Germline CDR1 MRHNA, CDR2 SNTAGT. This CDR3 comprises 16 residues. CDR3 nucleotide sequence: TGTGCCAGCAGTGACTCGACTAGCGGGGCCTACAATGAGCAGTTCTTC. It yields the protein CASSDSTSGAYNEQFF.

A remark on this clone: Other DNA sequences in the sample encode the same CDR3. This chain connects TRBV4-1 to TRBJ1-2, with 8 bases lining up with TRBD1. The V segment lost 3 bases and the J segment 14 bases; nucleotides outside the gene matches: 17. The CDR3 consists of 15 residues. Germline loops: CDR1 MGHRA, CDR2 YSYEKL. In DNA form, the CDR3 reads TGCGCCAGCAGCCACCTCAACGGACAGGGAGAAAGGTATACCTTC. Protein product: CASSHLNGQGERYTF.